This T cell receptor (beta chain) was identified in a study of Graves' ophthalmopathy and Graves' hyperthyroidism. Study-level results: Sensitivity of about 70% and specificity of under 85% were achieved by the model that predicted ophthalmopathy progression.

Trimming removed 0 bases at V and 3 bases at J, with 12 bases between. The CDR3 sequence is 15 residues long. CDR1 and CDR2 from the germline V gene are LNHNV and YYDKDF (reference sequence). Ten or more counts support this clonotype. No antigen is known for it. Amplification of the TCR beta CDR3 regions used RNA transcripts (as template). An opening RT-PCR round employed HTBI primers and preceded a second-round multiplex PCR. MiXCR, applied by TCRdb to the multiplex PCR reads, yields one record per CDR3 protein. The table has fewer than 600,000 distinct CDR3 sequences, under 15% seen once. This chain uses TRBV15 with TRBJ2-7; D perhaps matches TRBD1 (5 bases). The sequence was obtained from a woman aged 25 to 45 with Graves' ophthalmopathy. Sequenced input: blood. The DNA for the CDR3 is TGTGCCACCAGCAGAGATCTCGCAGGGTACTACGAGCAGTACTTC. Translating gives CATSRDLAGYYEQYF.